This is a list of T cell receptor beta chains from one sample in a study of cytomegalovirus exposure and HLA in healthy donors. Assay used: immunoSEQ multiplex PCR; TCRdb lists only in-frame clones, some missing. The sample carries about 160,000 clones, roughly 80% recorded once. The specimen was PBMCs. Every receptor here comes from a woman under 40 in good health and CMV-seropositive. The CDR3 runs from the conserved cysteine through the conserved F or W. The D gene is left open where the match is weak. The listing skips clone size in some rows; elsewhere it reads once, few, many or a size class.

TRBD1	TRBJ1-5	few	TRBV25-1	CASSGQGVGQPQHF	TGTGCCAGCAGTGGACAGGGGGTCGGTCAGCCCCAGCATTTT
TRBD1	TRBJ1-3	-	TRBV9	CASSFGQAFSGNTIYF	TGTGCCAGCAGCTTTGGACAGGCCTTCTCTGGAAACACCATATATTTT
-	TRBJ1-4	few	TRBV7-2	CASSLWGGEKLFF	TGTGCCAGCAGCTTATGGGGAGGGGAAAAACTGTTTTTT
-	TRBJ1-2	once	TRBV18	CASSPSSGNYGYTF	TGTGCCAGCTCACCGTCCTCAGGCAACTATGGCTACACCTTC
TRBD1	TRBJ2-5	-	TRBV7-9	CASSSIRQGRETQYF	TGTGCCAGCAGCTCGATCCGACAGGGGCGAGAGACCCAGTACTTC
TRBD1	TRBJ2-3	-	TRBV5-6	CASSPQGREGAWTDTQYF	TGTGCCAGCAGCCCTCAGGGGAGAGAGGGGGCTTGGACAGATACGCAGTATTTT
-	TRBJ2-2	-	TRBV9	CASSVAAGELFF	TGTGCCAGCAGCGTAGCTGCCGGGGAGCTGTTTTTT
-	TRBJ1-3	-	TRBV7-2	CASSLMAGWGNTIYF	TGTGCCAGCAGCTTGATGGCTGGTTGGGGAAACACCATATATTTT
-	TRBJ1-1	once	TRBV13	CASSLGPGEAFF	TGTGCCAGCAGCTTAGGCCCCGGGGAAGCTTTCTTT
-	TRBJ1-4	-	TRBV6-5	CAGSYRDATNEKLFF	TGTGCCGGCAGTTACAGAGATGCAACTAATGAAAAACTGTTTTTT
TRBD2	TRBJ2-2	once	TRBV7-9	CASSFGLAGDTGELFF	TGTGCCAGCAGCTTTGGACTAGCGGGGGACACCGGGGAGCTGTTTTTT
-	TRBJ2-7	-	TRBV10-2	CASSDNPGGHYEQYF	TGCGCCAGCAGTGATAATCCAGGGGGGCACTACGAGCAGTACTTC
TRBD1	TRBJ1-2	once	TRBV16	CASSQSIRDSGYYGYTF	TGTGCCAGCAGCCAATCTATCCGGGACAGCGGCTACTATGGCTACACCTTC
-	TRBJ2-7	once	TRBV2	CASSYGTPNSYEQYF	TGTGCCAGCAGTTACGGGACACCCAACTCCTACGAGCAGTACTTC
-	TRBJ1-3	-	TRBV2	CASSVVGGSGNTIYF	TGTGCCAGCAGTGTTGTGGGGGGCTCTGGAAACACCATATATTTT
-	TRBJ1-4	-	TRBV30	CAWSGQTNEKLFF	TGTGCCTGGTCAGGACAGACTAATGAAAAACTGTTTTTT
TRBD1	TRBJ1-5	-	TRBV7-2	CASSFRTGDYQPQHF	TGTGCCAGCAGCTTTCGAACAGGGGATTATCAGCCCCAGCATTTT
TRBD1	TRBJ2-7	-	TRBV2	CASRTGRSYEQYF	TGTGCCAGCAGGACAGGGAGATCCTACGAGCAGTACTTC
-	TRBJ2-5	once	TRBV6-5	CASSYSGRAETQYF	TGTGCCAGCAGTTACTCGGGCAGGGCAGAGACCCAGTACTTC
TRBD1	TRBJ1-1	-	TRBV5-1	CASSPTTGAGAEAFF	TGCGCCAGCAGCCCGACGACAGGGGCAGGGGCTGAAGCTTTCTTT
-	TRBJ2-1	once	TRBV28	CASSLSGGGYNEQFF	TGTGCCAGCAGTTTGTCCGGGGGAGGCTACAATGAGCAGTTCTTC
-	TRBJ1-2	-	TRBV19	CASSIRGRNYGYTF	TGTGCCAGTAGTATTAGAGGAAGAAACTATGGCTACACCTTC
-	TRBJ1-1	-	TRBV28	CASSPWRGENTEAFF	TGTGCCAGCAGCCCTTGGCGGGGGGAAAACACTGAAGCTTTCTTT
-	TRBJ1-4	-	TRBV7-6	CASSFLSSNEKLFF	TGTGCCAGCAGCTTTCTTTCGAGTAATGAAAAACTGTTTTTT
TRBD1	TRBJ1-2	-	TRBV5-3	CARSLAVNQGAYGYTF	TGTGCCAGAAGCTTGGCGGTAAATCAGGGGGCCTATGGCTACACCTTC
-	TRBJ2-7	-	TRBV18	CASSPRGSPYEQYF	TGTGCCAGCTCACCCCGCGGGTCCCCCTACGAGCAGTACTTC
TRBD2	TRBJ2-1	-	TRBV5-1	CASSLLSAGDNEQFF	TGCGCCAGCAGCCTGCTTTCCGCGGGGGACAATGAGCAGTTCTTC
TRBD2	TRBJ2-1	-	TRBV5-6	CASSSGTRTSGNEQFF	TGTGCCAGCAGCTCCGGGACTAGGACCTCGGGCAATGAGCAGTTCTTC
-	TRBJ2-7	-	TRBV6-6	CASSYSLIGLTYEQYF	TGTGCCAGCAGTTACTCCCTTATTGGCCTGACCTACGAGCAGTACTTC
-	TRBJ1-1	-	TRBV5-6	CASSLAGYITEAFF	TGTGCCAGCAGCTTGGCAGGTTATATCACTGAAGCTTTCTTT
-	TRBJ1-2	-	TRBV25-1	CASSDLGIGETYGYTF	TGTGCCAGCAGTGATCTTGGGATAGGGGAAACTTATGGCTACACCTTC
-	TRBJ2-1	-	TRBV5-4	CASSSQAPGYNEQFF	TGTGCCAGCAGTTCACAGGCTCCCGGGTACAATGAGCAGTTCTTC
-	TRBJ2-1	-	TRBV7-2	CASSLGRFNEQFF	TGTGCCAGCAGCTTGGGGAGATTCAATGAGCAGTTCTTC
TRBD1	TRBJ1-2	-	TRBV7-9	CASSRDSLYGYTF	TGTGCCAGCAGCCGGGACAGCCTCTATGGCTACACCTTC
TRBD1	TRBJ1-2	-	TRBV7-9	CASSLRDRDSLYGYTF	TGTGCCAGCAGCCTGAGGGACAGAGACAGCCTCTATGGCTACACCTTC
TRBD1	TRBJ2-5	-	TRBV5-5	CASSSRQGEETQYF	TGTGCCAGCAGCTCCCGACAGGGGGAAGAGACCCAGTACTTC
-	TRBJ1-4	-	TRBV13	CASSPRGPDEKLFF	TGTGCCAGCAGCCCCCGTGGGCCTGATGAAAAACTGTTTTTT
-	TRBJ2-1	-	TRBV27	CASSLQFSAYNEQFF	TGTGCCAGCAGTTTACAATTTAGCGCCTACAATGAGCAGTTCTTC
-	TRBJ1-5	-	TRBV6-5	CASSPIQGHNQPQHF	TGTGCCAGCAGTCCGATTCAGGGGCACAATCAGCCCCAGCATTTT
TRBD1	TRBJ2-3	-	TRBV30	CAWKIRDSRGWGTQYF	TGTGCCTGGAAAATTAGGGACAGCCGGGGATGGGGTACGCAGTATTTT
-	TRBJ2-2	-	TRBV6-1	CASRGANTGELFF	TGTGCCAGCAGGGGCGCGAACACCGGGGAGCTGTTTTTT
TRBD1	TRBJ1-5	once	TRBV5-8	CASSPHGQGRQPQHF	TGTGCCAGCAGCCCACATGGACAGGGAAGGCAGCCCCAGCATTTT
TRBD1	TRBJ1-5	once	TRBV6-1	CASSEGQGWDISNQPQHF	TGTGCCAGCAGTGAAGGACAGGGATGGGATATAAGCAATCAGCCCCAGCATTTT
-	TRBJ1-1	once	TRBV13	CASSFPAFF	TGTGCCAGCAGCTTTCCTGCTTTCTTT
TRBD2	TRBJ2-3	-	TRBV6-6	CASSGTSGGPDTQYF	TGTGCCAGCAGTGGGACTAGCGGGGGGCCAGATACGCAGTATTTT
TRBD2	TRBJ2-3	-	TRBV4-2	CASSRAGDLSDTQYF	TGTGCCAGCAGCCGAGCGGGGGACTTAAGTGATACGCAGTATTTT
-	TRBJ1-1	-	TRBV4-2	CASSQDQTVPEAFF	TGTGCCAGCAGCCAAGATCAAACAGTCCCTGAAGCTTTCTTT
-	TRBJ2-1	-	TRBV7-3	CASSFGGPNEQFF	TGTGCCAGCAGCTTCGGGGGGCCGAATGAGCAGTTCTTC
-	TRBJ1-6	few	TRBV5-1	CASSWDTYNSPLHF	TGCGCCAGCAGCTGGGACACCTATAATTCACCCCTCCACTTT
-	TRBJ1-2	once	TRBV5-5	CASSLGRAYYGYTF	TGTGCCAGCAGCTTAGGGAGGGCCTACTATGGCTACACCTTC
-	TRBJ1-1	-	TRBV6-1	CASSDVRDTEAFF	TGTGCCAGCAGTGACGTGCGGGACACTGAAGCTTTCTTT
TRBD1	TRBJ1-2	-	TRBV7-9	CASSSDRGGGYTF	TGTGCCAGCAGCTCTGACAGGGGGGGTGGCTACACCTTC
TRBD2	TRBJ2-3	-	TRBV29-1	CSGGGGNTDTQYF	TGCAGCGGAGGCGGGGGGAACACAGATACGCAGTATTTT
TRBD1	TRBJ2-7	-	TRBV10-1	CASSESLIRTGWNEQYF	TGCGCCAGCAGTGAGTCGTTAATTAGGACAGGATGGAACGAGCAGTACTTC
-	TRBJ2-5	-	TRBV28	CASGSLAETQYF	TGTGCCAGCGGCTCCCTGGCTGAGACCCAGTACTTC